A single TCR beta chain is shown here with its context. The antigen is undetermined. The source of the sample is a study of OX40 agonist ivuxolimab in advanced cancers. Study-wide context: Enrollees could have had prior anti-PD-1, anti-PD-L1 or anti-CTLA-4 therapy, which 30% to 50% had received. Findings and limits, study-wide: Averaging showed that CD8+ T cells had more expanded clones than CD4+ did.

Sequencing used immunoSEQ multiplex PCR; TCRdb keeps in-frame clones, though not all of them. This table holds 9,500 to 15,000 clones, about four fifths found once. Germline values: CDR1 MNHEY, CDR2 SMNVEV (reference sequence). The CDR3 has 13 amino acids. Trimming took 8 bases from V and 2 from J, leaving 11 bases between them. This clonotype originated in an adult with an advanced solid tumor such as melanoma, head and neck, liver or kidney cancer. Source: CD4+ or CD8+ T cells sorted from blood, taken in a trial of the OX40 agonist ivuxolimab. This chain connects TRBV27 to TRBJ2-3, with D perhaps TRBD2 (5 bases). This CDR3 reads CASREPNTDTQYF. CDR3 sequence (DNA): TGTGCCAGCCGGGAACCGAACACAGATACGCAGTATTTT.